A selection of T cell receptor beta chains follows, all from one sample in a study of T cell responses to AZD1222 COVID-19 vaccine. This table comes from immunoSEQ multiplex PCR, and its TCRdb copy is limited to in-frame clones, with some not included. Of around 140,000 clones detected, 75% to 95% appear once; the ten largest clones hold approximately 2.1%. Here the sequenced sample was peripheral blood, taken 28 days after the second AZD1222 dose. Source of these receptors: an adult who received the AZD1222 COVID-19 vaccine. Both conserved end residues are part of each CDR3. A D gene is named only where the DNA matches it firmly. Clone sizes are given selectively: once, few, many, or a class where the clone is expanded.

j_gene | d_gene | v_gene | abundance | CDR3nt | CDR3aa
TRBJ1-5 | NA | TRBV19 | NA | TGTGCCAGTGCCCTCCCCCCTAATCAGCCCCAGCATTTT | CASALPPNQPQHF
TRBJ2-5 | NA | TRBV3-1/TRBV3-2 | NA | TGTGCCAGCAGCCAAGGACCCCAGGAAGAGACCCAGTACTTC | CASSQGPQEETQYF
TRBJ2-1 | TRBD2 | TRBV4-1 | once | TGCGCCAGCAGCCCCCTAGCGGGAAGCTCCTACAATGAGCAGTTCTTC | CASSPLAGSSYNEQFF
TRBJ2-1 | NA | TRBV7-3 | NA | TGTGCCAGCAGCCGCCCCGGACAGAATGAGCAGTTCTTC | CASSRPGQNEQFF
TRBJ1-1 | NA | TRBV30 | NA | TGTGCCTGGACAGCAAGCGGGTATAACACTGAAGCTTTCTTT | CAWTASGYNTEAFF
TRBJ1-2 | NA | TRBV7-2 | NA | TGTGCCAGCAGCTTAGGTTGGGGGCCGAACTATGGCTACACCTTC | CASSLGWGPNYGYTF
TRBJ2-2 | NA | TRBV7-9 | NA | TGTGCCAGCAGCCAGACCGTCGGGGGCACCGGGGAGCTGTTTTTT | CASSQTVGGTGELFF
TRBJ1-2 | TRBD1 | TRBV6-6 | NA | TGTGCCAGCAGTTCGGACAGGGCTTATGGCTACACCTTC | CASSSDRAYGYTF
TRBJ1-5 | NA | TRBV24-1 | NA | TGTGCCACCAGTGGGGGGAATAGCAATCAGCCCCAGCATTTT | CATSGGNSNQPQHF
TRBJ1-4 | TRBD1 | TRBV11-2 | NA | TGTGCCAGCAGCATCGGGACAGCTTTTAATGAAAAACTGTTTTTT | CASSIGTAFNEKLFF
TRBJ1-1 | NA | TRBV15 | NA | TGTGCCACCAGCAGAGGGGTGGGACGGGTAGAGGAAGCTTTCTTT | CATSRGVGRVEEAFF
TRBJ2-3 | NA | TRBV7-3 | NA | TGTGCCAGCAGCGGCACACTAGGAGGAGTAGGGACAGATACGCAGTATTTT | CASSGTLGGVGTDTQYF
TRBJ1-2 | TRBD1 | TRBV30 | NA | TGTGCCTGGAGTCCGGGACAGTATGGCTACACCTTC | CAWSPGQYGYTF
TRBJ1-5 | NA | TRBV19 | NA | TGTGCCAGTAGTACAGAAAACAATCAGCCCCAGCATTTT | CASSTENNQPQHF
TRBJ1-2 | NA | TRBV10-3 | NA | TGTGCCATCAGTGAGTCGAGCGGGGGGGCTAGCGGCTACACCTTC | CAISESSGGASGYTF
TRBJ2-5 | NA | TRBV2 | once | TGTGCCAGCAGTGACGGTCCTCAAGAGACCCAGTACTTC | CASSDGPQETQYF
TRBJ1-5 | NA | TRBV5-5 | NA | TGTGCCAGCAGCCGCGGACAGTCAGGTCAGCCCCAGCATTTT | CASSRGQSGQPQHF
TRBJ1-6 | NA | TRBV30 | NA | TGTGCCTGGAGTCAGTCCCTCTTGGGTTCACCCCTCCACTTT | CAWSQSLLGSPLHF
TRBJ1-6 | NA | TRBV6-5 | NA | TGTGCCAGCAGTTACTCGAGGGGGAGAGGGGATTCACCCCTCCACTTT | CASSYSRGRGDSPLHF
TRBJ2-1 | TRBD2 | TRBV2 | NA | TGTGCCAGCAAACTAGCGGGGAGCAATGAGCAGTTCTTC | CASKLAGSNEQFF
TRBJ1-1 | NA | TRBV19 | NA | TGTGCCAGTAGTATGTCGCAGGTGAACACTGAAGCTTTCTTT | CASSMSQVNTEAFF
TRBJ1-5 | NA | TRBV6-2/TRBV6-3 | NA | TGTGCCAGCAGTTACCACCAGGCCCAGCCCCAGCATTTT | CASSYHQAQPQHF
TRBJ1-1 | NA | TRBV5-3 | NA | TGTGCCAGAATCTCAGCTCGGGGGAACACTGAAGCTTTCTTT | CARISARGNTEAFF
TRBJ1-4 | NA | TRBV7-9 | NA | TGTGCCAGCAGCGATCGAGGCCCTAGGGAAAAACTGTTTTTT | CASSDRGPREKLFF
TRBJ1-6 | NA | TRBV15 | NA | TGTGCCACCACCGTGGACACTTATAATTCACCCCTCCACTTT | CATTVDTYNSPLHF
TRBJ2-5 | NA | TRBV4-3 | NA | TGCGCCAGCAGCCGGGTGGGCTACACACAAGAGACCCAGTACTTC | CASSRVGYTQETQYF
TRBJ1-1 | TRBD1 | TRBV5-1 | once | TGCGCCAGCAGCTGGACAGGGGGCGAATTCGGCACTGAAGCTTTCTTT | CASSWTGGEFGTEAFF
TRBJ2-3 | NA | TRBV7-2 | NA | TGTGCCAGCAGCTTAGTGCGGAATACGCAGTATTTT | CASSLVRNTQYF
TRBJ1-1 | NA | TRBV9 | NA | TGTGCCAGCAGCCCCTCCCCAGGCAACACTGAAGCTTTCTTT | CASSPSPGNTEAFF
TRBJ2-1 | NA | TRBV7-9 | NA | TGTGCCAGCAGCCGGGGGTACAATGAGCAGTTCTTC | CASSRGYNEQFF
TRBJ1-6 | NA | TRBV10-1 | NA | TGCGCCAGCAGCGACGGCGGGGCTAGTAATTCACCCCTCCACTTT | CASSDGGASNSPLHF
TRBJ1-3 | NA | TRBV20-1 | NA | TGCAGTGCCAGTCAGACGGGCGTAGGGCCTGGAAACACCATATATTTT | CSASQTGVGPGNTIYF
TRBJ1-1 | NA | TRBV4-3 | NA | TGCGCCAGCAGCCAGGCGGGCTTCGTTGCTGTAGGAGACACTGAAGCTTTCTTT | CASSQAGFVAVGDTEAFF
TRBJ1-5 | NA | TRBV6-2/TRBV6-3 | NA | TGTGCCAGCAGTTCCGCGCAAGGGGACCAGCCCCAGCATTTT | CASSSAQGDQPQHF
TRBJ2-1 | NA | TRBV7-8 | NA | TGTGCCAGCAGCTTCCGGGCACCCTTTTCCTACAATGAGCAGTTCTTC | CASSFRAPFSYNEQFF
TRBJ2-7 | NA | TRBV6-5 | NA | TGTGCCAGCAGGTTCCTGCGGGGCTCCTACGAGCAGTACTTC | CASRFLRGSYEQYF
TRBJ2-2 | TRBD1 | TRBV2 | NA | TGTGCCAGCATGAGACAGGGGGCAAACACCGGGGAGCTGTTTTTT | CASMRQGANTGELFF
TRBJ1-5 | NA | TRBV6-6 | NA | TGTGCCAGCAGTTACGACAGTCAGCCCCAGCATTTT | CASSYDSQPQHF
TRBJ1-1 | TRBD1 | TRBV28 | NA | TGTGCCAGCAGCGCAATCCGACAGGGGGAGGGTTTAGGGAACACTGAAGCTTTCTTT | CASSAIRQGEGLGNTEAFF
TRBJ2-5 | NA | TRBV5-1 | once | TGCGCCAGCAGCTTGGCCGAAAGTTCATACCAAGAGACCCAGTACTTC | CASSLAESSYQETQYF
TRBJ1-4 | TRBD1 | TRBV30 | NA | TGTGCCTGGAGTCCTTGGACAGGGGGTTATGAAAAACTGTTTTTT | CAWSPWTGGYEKLFF
TRBJ1-6 | TRBD1 | TRBV18 | NA | TGTGCCAGCTCACCCGGACAGGCTCGGAATTCACCCCTCCACTTT | CASSPGQARNSPLHF
TRBJ2-1 | TRBD1 | TRBV9 | NA | TGTGCCAGCGGTGGGACAGGGGGATTTTTTGGCTACAATGAGCAGTTCTTC | CASGGTGGFFGYNEQFF
TRBJ2-1 | TRBD2 | TRBV3-1/TRBV3-2 | NA | TGTGCCAGCAGCCATCGGGCTCCTAGCGGGAGGACTGCGCAGTTCTTC | CASSHRAPSGRTAQFF
TRBJ1-1 | NA | TRBV7-9 | NA | TGTGCCAGCTCTTGGGGGGCCACTGAAGCTTTCTTT | CASSWGATEAFF
TRBJ2-1 | NA | TRBV12-3/TRBV12-4 | NA | TGTGCCAGCAGTCCGGCCGGCTACAATGAGCAGTTCTTC | CASSPAGYNEQFF
TRBJ2-7 | NA | TRBV7-7 | once | TGTGCTAGCAGCTTAGGTCAAGGCAGCACCTACGAGCAGTACTTC | CASSLGQGSTYEQYF
TRBJ1-1 | TRBD1 | TRBV19 | once | TGTGCCAGTCGGGACAGTAACACTGAAGCTTTCTTT | CASRDSNTEAFF
TRBJ2-2 | TRBD2 | TRBV6-2/TRBV6-3 | NA | TGTGCCAGCGGCCACAGGCGGGGGGCAAACACCGGGGAGCTGTTTTTT | CASGHRRGANTGELFF
TRBJ1-2 | NA | TRBV19 | NA | TGTGCCAGTAGGCCCCCCGGGATTGGCTATGGCTACACCTTC | CASRPPGIGYGYTF
TRBJ2-1 | NA | TRBV10-3 | NA | TGTGCCATCTCGGGGCAGGGCGACTACAATGAGCAGTTCTTC | CAISGQGDYNEQFF
TRBJ1-3 | NA | TRBV5-1 | NA | TGCGCCAGCAGCCCTCAATCGGGTGGAAACACCATATATTTT | CASSPQSGGNTIYF
TRBJ2-5 | TRBD1 | TRBV2 | NA | TGTGCCAGCAGAGGACAGGCCAACTGGATGGAGACCCAGTACTTC | CASRGQANWMETQYF
TRBJ1-3 | TRBD1 | TRBV19 | NA | TGTGCCAGTAGCCGCGGACAGGGGGATGGAAACACCATATATTTT | CASSRGQGDGNTIYF
TRBJ2-1 | TRBD2 | TRBV6-1 | NA | TGTGCCAGCAGTGTGATGATGCGGGAGGGAGCCAATGAGCAGTTCTTC | CASSVMMREGANEQFF
TRBJ2-2 | NA | TRBV11-3 | NA | TGTGCCAGCAGCCTCCAGCGAGAGGGCGGGGAGCTGTTTTTT | CASSLQREGGELFF